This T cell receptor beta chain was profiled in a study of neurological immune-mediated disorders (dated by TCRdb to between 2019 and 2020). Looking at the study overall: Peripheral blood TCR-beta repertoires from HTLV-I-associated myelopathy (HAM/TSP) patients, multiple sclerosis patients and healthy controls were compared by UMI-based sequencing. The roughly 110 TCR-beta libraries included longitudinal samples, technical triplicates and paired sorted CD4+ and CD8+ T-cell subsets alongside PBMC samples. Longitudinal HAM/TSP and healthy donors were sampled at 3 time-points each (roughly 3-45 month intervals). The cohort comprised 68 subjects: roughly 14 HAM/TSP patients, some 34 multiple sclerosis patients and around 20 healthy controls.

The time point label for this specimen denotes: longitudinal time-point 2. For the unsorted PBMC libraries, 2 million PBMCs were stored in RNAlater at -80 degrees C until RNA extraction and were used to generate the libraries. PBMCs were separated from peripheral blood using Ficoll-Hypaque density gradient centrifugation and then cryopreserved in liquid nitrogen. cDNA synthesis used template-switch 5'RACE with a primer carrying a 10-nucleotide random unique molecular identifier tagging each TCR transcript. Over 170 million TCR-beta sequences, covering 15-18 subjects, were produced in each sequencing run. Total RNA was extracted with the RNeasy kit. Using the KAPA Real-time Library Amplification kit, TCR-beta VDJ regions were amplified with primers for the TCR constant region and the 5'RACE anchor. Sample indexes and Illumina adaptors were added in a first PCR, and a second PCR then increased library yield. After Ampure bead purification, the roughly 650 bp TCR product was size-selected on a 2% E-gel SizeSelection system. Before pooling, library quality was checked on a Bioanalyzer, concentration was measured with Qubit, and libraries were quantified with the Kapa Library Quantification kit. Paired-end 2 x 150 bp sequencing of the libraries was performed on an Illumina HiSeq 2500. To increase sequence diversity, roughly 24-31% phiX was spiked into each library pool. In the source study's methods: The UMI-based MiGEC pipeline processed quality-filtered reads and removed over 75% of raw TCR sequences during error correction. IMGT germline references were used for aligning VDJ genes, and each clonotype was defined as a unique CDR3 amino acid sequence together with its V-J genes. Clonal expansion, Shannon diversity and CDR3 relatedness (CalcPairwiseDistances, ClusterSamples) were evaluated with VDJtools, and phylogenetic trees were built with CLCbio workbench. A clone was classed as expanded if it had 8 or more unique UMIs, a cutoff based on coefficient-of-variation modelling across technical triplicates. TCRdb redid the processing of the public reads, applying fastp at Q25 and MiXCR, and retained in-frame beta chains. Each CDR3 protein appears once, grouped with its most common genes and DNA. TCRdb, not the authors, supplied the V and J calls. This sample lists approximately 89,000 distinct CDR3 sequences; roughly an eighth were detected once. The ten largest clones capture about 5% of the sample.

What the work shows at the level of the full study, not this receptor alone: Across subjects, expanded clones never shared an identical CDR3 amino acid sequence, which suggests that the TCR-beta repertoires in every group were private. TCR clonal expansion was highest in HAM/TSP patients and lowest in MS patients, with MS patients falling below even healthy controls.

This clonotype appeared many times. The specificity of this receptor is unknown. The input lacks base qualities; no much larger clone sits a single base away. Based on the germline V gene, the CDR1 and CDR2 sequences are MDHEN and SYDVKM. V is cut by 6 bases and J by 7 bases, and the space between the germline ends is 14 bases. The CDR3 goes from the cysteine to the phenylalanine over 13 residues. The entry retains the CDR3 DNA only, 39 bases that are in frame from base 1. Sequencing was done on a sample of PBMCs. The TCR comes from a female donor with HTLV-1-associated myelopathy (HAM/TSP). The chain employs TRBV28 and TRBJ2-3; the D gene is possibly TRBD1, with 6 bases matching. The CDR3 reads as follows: CASRPQQGNTQYF. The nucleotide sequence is TGTGCCAGCAGACCCCAGCAGGGGAATACGCAGTATTTT.